These T cell receptor beta chains were read from a single sample in a study of blood T cell repertoires in COVID-19. Only in-frame clones appear in the TCRdb table, and some are missing; sequencing was by immunoSEQ multiplex PCR. This table holds around 150,000 clones, roughly 90% found once. The specimen sequenced was peripheral blood. The receptors here all came from a woman aged 60-75 years with active or convalescent COVID-19. The CDR3 runs from the conserved cysteine through the conserved F or W. The D gene is left open where the match is weak. Some rows have no size entry. The others give once, few or many, or a class for an expanded clone.

j_call v_call clone_size d_call cdr3_aa cdr3_nt
TRBJ1-5 TRBV4-3 . . CASSQDWTAGIGQPQHF TGCGCCAGCAGCCAAGATTGGACAGCCGGTATAGGTCAGCCCCAGCATTTT
TRBJ1-1 TRBV7-2 . TRBD1 CASSSPGQGVAFF TGTGCCAGCAGCTCACCGGGACAGGGGGTAGCTTTCTTT
TRBJ2-7 TRBV7-9 . TRBD1 CASTQGQGYEQYF TGTGCCAGCACTCAAGGACAGGGGTACGAGCAGTACTTC
TRBJ1-1 TRBV18 . TRBD1 CASSQTGRTEAFF TGTGCCAGCTCACAGACAGGGCGCACTGAAGCTTTCTTT
TRBJ1-1 TRBV6-5 . . CASSYSRGEAFF TGTGCCAGCAGTTACTCCCGAGGTGAGGCTTTCTTT
TRBJ1-1 TRBV9 . TRBD1 CASRKGQGEPNTEAFF TGTGCCAGCAGGAAGGGCCAGGGGGAACCCAACACTGAAGCTTTCTTT
TRBJ2-3 TRBV6-2/TRBV6-3 . . CASSSRWPTDTQYF TGTGCCAGCAGCTCGAGGTGGCCCACAGATACGCAGTATTTT
TRBJ1-2 TRBV7-2 once . CASSSFQGSNYGYTF TGTGCCAGCAGCTCTTTTCAGGGATCTAACTATGGCTACACCTTC
TRBJ2-3 TRBV10-3 . TRBD2 CAISESVTSGDTQYF TGTGCCATCAGTGAGTCAGTAACTAGCGGAGATACGCAGTATTTT
TRBJ2-5 TRBV7-2 . TRBD2 CASSLLAGGMETQYF TGTGCCAGCAGCTTGTTAGCGGGGGGGATGGAGACCCAGTACTTC
TRBJ1-2 TRBV4-3 . . CASSQDPDSYGYTF TGCGCCAGCAGCCAAGACCCGGACTCCTATGGCTACACCTTC
TRBJ1-1 TRBV3-1/TRBV3-2 few TRBD1 CASSRAKAGGLYTEAFF TGTGCCAGCAGCCGGGCTAAGGCAGGGGGCTTGTACACTGAAGCTTTCTTT
TRBJ1-2 TRBV2 . . CASSEVSSDYGYTF TGTGCCAGCAGTGAGGTCTCCTCGGACTATGGCTACACCTTC
TRBJ2-1 TRBV11-3 . TRBD2 CASSLDTSGGAKQFF TGTGCCAGCAGCTTAGATACTAGCGGGGGGGCCAAGCAGTTCTTC
TRBJ1-1 TRBV12-3/TRBV12-4 . . CASSLRGPTRAFF TGTGCCAGCAGTTTAAGGGGCCCGACCCGAGCTTTCTTT
TRBJ2-7 TRBV10-1 . . CASSEQLNEQYF TGCGCCAGCAGTGAGCAGTTGAACGAGCAGTACTTC
TRBJ2-5 TRBV5-6 . TRBD1 CASSLLGTGSLWGTQYF TGTGCCAGCAGCCTGTTAGGGACAGGGAGTTTATGGGGGACCCAGTACTTC